Following are 27 T cell receptor beta chains from one sample sequenced in a study of shared clonotypes between healthy human individuals. Data came from immunoSEQ multiplex PCR; TCRdb stores just in-frame clones and leaves some out. This table has about 2.3 million clones, around 93% appearing once. The sequencing input was naive CD4+ T cells from PBMCs. Indicated subset: CD45RA+ positively selected. Receptors originate from a man younger than 35 in good health. Some clones in this sample may be carry-over from other donors' samples.

This clone was picked up one time. The V and J genes are TRBV6-6 and TRBJ1-3; no clear D. Per the germline V gene, CDR1 is MNHNY and CDR2 is SVGAGI (reference sequence). The CDR3 sequence is 13 residues long. Trimming took off 4 bases at V and 1 base at J, with 5 bases between the two ends. CDR3 amino acids: CASSLESGNTIYF. As DNA, the CDR3 is TGTGCCAGCAGTTTAGAGTCTGGAAACACCATATATTTT.

This chain joins TRBV10-3 and TRBJ1-3, with TRBD1 matching over 8 bases. From germline, CDR1 is ENHRY and CDR2 SYGVKD. The CDR3 extends over 17 amino acids. V shed 1 base and J 3 bases; nucleotides not matched to a gene: 8. CDR3 coding DNA: TGTGCCATCAGTGAGTTGGTGACAGGGGCTATTGGAAACACCATATATTTT. It codes for CAISELVTGAIGNTIYF.

The V gene is TRBV5-1, the J gene TRBJ1-2, with D maybe TRBD1 (6 bases). CDR3 length: 13 residues. Per germline, CDR1 SGHRS and CDR2 YFSETQ. The V and J ends lost 4 bases and 8 bases respectively, with 15 bases between them. Here the CDR3 reads CASSQEQGVGYTF. CDR3 in DNA: TGCGCCAGCAGCCAGGAACAGGGAGTCGGCTACACCTTC.

The V gene is TRBV18, the J gene TRBJ2-7, with 9 bases identical to TRBD1. The V segment lost 5 bases and the J segment 5 bases; nucleotides outside the gene matches: 7. Germline lookup yields CDR1 KGHSH and CDR2 LQKENI. The CDR3 totals 14 residues. The CDR3 loop reads CASSTGTGRNEQYF. For the CDR3, the DNA is TGTGCCAGCTCAACCGGGACAGGGAGAAACGAGCAGTACTTC.

This clone came up once. This chain connects TRBV7-2 to TRBJ2-2; D tentatively reads TRBD1 or TRBD2 (5 bases each). This CDR3 has 16 amino acids. The germline V gene encodes CDR1 SGHTA and CDR2 FQGNSA. The V end lost 5 bases, the J end lost 0 bases, and 13 bases lay between the germline ends. The CDR3 DNA follows: TGTGCCAGCAGCAAATGGGACGGAGCGAACACCGGGGAGCTGTTTTTT. Encoded protein: CASSKWDGANTGELFF.

J is TRBJ2-2 and V is TRBV18; TRBD1 matches at 8 bases. Unmatched junction bases numbered 9, after V lost 3 bases and J lost 6 bases. There are 16 residues in the CDR3. Germline CDR1 is KGHSH and CDR2 is LQKENI. The CDR3 protein is CASSPSRQGASGELFF. DNA for the CDR3: TGTGCCAGCTCACCTTCGCGGCAGGGGGCTTCCGGGGAGCTGTTTTTT.

The chain has TRBV2 and TRBJ2-1; D gene uncertain. The CDR3 runs to 15 residues. V lost 2 bases, J lost 2 bases, and 10 bases lay in between. Looked up from germline, CDR1 is SNHLY and CDR2 is FYNNEI. CDR3 bases: TGTGCCAGCAGTGAATCTGCGTCCCCCTACAATGAGCAGTTCTTC. Encoded protein: CASSESASPYNEQFF. The entire variable domain, with the rest obtained from reference TRBV2 and TRBJ2-1, is as follows: EPEVTQTPSHQVTQMGQEVILRCVPISNHLYFYWYRQILGQKVEFLVSFYNNEISEKSEIFDDQFSVERPDGSNFTLKIRSTKLEDSAMYFCASSESASPYNEQFFGPGTRLTVL.

The rearrangement links TRBV11-3 to TRBJ2-1; 8 positions agree with TRBD2. The trim removed 5 bases at V and 5 bases at J, leaving 11 bases unmatched. CDR3 length: 16 residues. Germline-derived CDR1 and CDR2 are SGHNT and YENEEA. DNA for the CDR3: TGTGCCAGCAGCCTGGGAATGGAGCGGGAGCACAATGAGCAGTTCTTC. It specifies CASSLGMEREHNEQFF.

CDR3 nucleotide sequence: TGTGCCAGCTCACCACGCGACAGGGGGCAAAATCAGCCCCAGCATTTT. Translated: CASSPRDRGQNQPQHF. The gene calls are TRBV18 and TRBJ1-5; 10 bases are shared with TRBD1. The V gene end was trimmed by 1 base and the J gene end by 4 bases; junction bases not matched to a gene: 4. CDR3 length equals 16 residues. Germline V lookup: CDR1 KGHSH, CDR2 LQKENI.

This chain joins TRBV18 and TRBJ1-4, with 11 bases identical to TRBD1. V dropped 3 bases and J dropped 7; count of bases not matched to a gene: 7. The CDR3 covers 16 residues. Per the germline V gene, CDR1 is KGHSH and CDR2 is LQKENI. As DNA, the CDR3 is TGTGCCAGCTCACCGCCGGGACAGGGGGAAGTTGAAAAACTGTTTTTT. Its translation: CASSPPGQGEVEKLFF.

This chain joins TRBV18 and TRBJ2-1, with 7 bases matching TRBD2. This CDR3 is 17 amino acids long. V shed 3 bases, J shed 1 base, and the junction held 9 bases outside the gene matches. CDR1 KGHSH and CDR2 LQKENI come from the germline V gene. The DNA of the CDR3 is TGTGCCAGCTCACCGTTTCGGGCTAGCGGATCCTACAATGAGCAGTTCTTC. The encoded protein is CASSPFRASGSYNEQFF.

This rearrangement joins TRBV7-2 to TRBJ2-7; TRBD2 aligns across 7 bases. The trim removed 8 bases at V and 4 bases at J, leaving 8 bases unmatched. The CDR3 loop spans 13 amino acids. CDR1 SGHTA and CDR2 FQGNSA come from the germline V gene. The CDR3 region has the DNA TGTGCCAGCGGGGCCCAGCGGGGTTACGAGCAGTACTTC. This encodes CASGAQRGYEQYF.

V gene TRBV9 combines with J gene TRBJ2-1, with D maybe TRBD1 (5 bases). The CDR3 runs to 12 residues. Trimming removed 3 bases from V and 9 bases from J, with 10 bases in between. Germline loops: CDR1 SGDLS, CDR2 YYNGEE. The DNA of the CDR3 is TGTGCCAGCAGCGAGGGGTCCAGTGAGCAGTTCTTC. This sequence encodes CASSEGSSEQFF.

The chain carries TRBV10-3 and TRBJ2-1; TRBD2 matches at 14 bases. V dropped 4 bases and J dropped 4; count of bases not matched to a gene: 9. Germline assignment: CDR1 ENHRY and CDR2 SYGVKD. This CDR3 spans 18 amino acids. The CDR3: CAISAPGLAGEVYNEQFF. CDR3 in DNA: TGTGCCATCAGTGCACCGGGACTAGCGGGAGAAGTGTACAATGAGCAGTTCTTC.

The chain carries TRBV12-5 and TRBJ1-2, with D uncertain. CDR1 LGHNT and CDR2 FRNRAP come from the germline V gene. V lost 7 bases, J lost 4 bases, and 22 bases lay in between. The CDR3 sequence is 16 residues long. The CDR3 loop is CASAETGSPRPYGYTF. The CDR3 DNA sequence: TGTGCTAGTGCCGAAACTGGATCACCCAGGCCCTATGGCTACACCTTC.

The rearrangement links TRBV6-1 to TRBJ1-4; 7 nucleotides line up with TRBD1. Trimming cost V 6 bases and J 7 bases; bases outside gene matches: 11. CDR1 is MNHNS and CDR2 is SASEGT in the germline V gene. This CDR3 has 15 amino acids. CDR3 in DNA: TGTGCCAGCAGAACCGGGACAGTCGAGGGTGAAAAACTGTTTTTT. It codes for CASRTGTVEGEKLFF.

This chain connects TRBV7-3 to TRBJ2-3; D is undetermined. The CDR3 runs 16 residues. Germline CDR1 SGHTA, CDR2 FQGTGA. The V gene lost 0 bases and the J gene lost 0 bases, with 10 bases spanning the gap. CDR3 residues: CASSLTDARSTDTQYF. DNA of the CDR3: TGTGCCAGCAGCTTAACGGACGCCCGGAGCACAGATACGCAGTATTTT.

The V and J genes are TRBV11-2 and TRBJ2-7, with D perhaps matching TRBD2 (5 bases). Germline CDR1 SGHAT, CDR2 FQNNGV. Trimming pared 4 bases from V and 2 bases from J, leaving 15 bases between. This CDR3 region has 15 residues. The CDR3 region is CASSSLPEAPYEQYF. The CDR3, as DNA: TGTGCCAGCAGCTCCCTTCCGGAGGCCCCCTACGAGCAGTACTTC.

The rearrangement uses TRBV4-3 and TRBJ2-6, with D hard to call. Trimming took 0 bases from V and 4 from J, leaving 4 bases between them. From germline, CDR1 is LGHNA and CDR2 YSLEER. CDR3 length: 14 residues. CDR3 loop: CASSQDRGANVLTF. The DNA of the CDR3 is TGCGCCAGCAGCCAAGATCGGGGGGCCAACGTCCTGACTTTC.

The rearrangement links TRBV5-4 to TRBJ2-1; D gene unclear. The V end was cut by 1 base, the J end by 1 base, with 9 bases between. Looked up from germline, CDR1 is SGHNT and CDR2 is YYREEE (reference sequence). This CDR3 is 15 amino acids long. CDR3 coding DNA: TGTGCCAGCAGCTTGACAAGGTCATCCTACAATGAGCAGTTCTTC. It encodes CASSLTRSSYNEQFF. The variable domain in full, completed from reference TRBV5-4 and TRBJ2-1, reads ETGVTQSPTHLIKTRGQQVTLRCSSQSGHNTVSWYQQALGQGPQFIFQYYREEENGRGNFPPRFSGLQFPNYSSELNVNALELDDSALYLCASSLTRSSYNEQFFGPGTRLTVL.

The chain is built from TRBV2 and TRBJ1-5; 8 bases fit TRBD1. V shed 5 bases, J shed 4 bases, and the junction held 4 bases outside the gene matches. In germline, CDR1 is SNHLY, CDR2 FYNNEI. The CDR3 has 14 amino acids. In nucleotides, the CDR3 is TGTGCCAGCAGTCAGGACAGGGCTAATCAGCCCCAGCATTTT. Its translation: CASSQDRANQPQHF.

Remarks on this clone: Other DNA sequences in this sample translate to the same CDR3. The chain recombines TRBV28 with TRBJ2-7; D is uncertain. Trimming took 4 bases from V and 4 from J, leaving 5 bases between them. Looked up from germline, CDR1 is MDHEN and CDR2 is SYDVKM. This CDR3 spans 11 amino acids. CDR3 protein: CASSSRYEQYF. The DNA of the CDR3 is TGTGCCAGCAGTTCGAGATACGAGCAGTACTTC.

The chain combines TRBV18 with TRBJ1-3; D uncertain. The germline V gene has CDR1 KGHSH and CDR2 LQKENI. There are 12 residues in the CDR3. V lost 5 bases, J lost 6 bases, and 8 bases lay in between. The CDR3 is CASSTAENTIYF. CDR3 coding DNA: TGTGCCAGCTCAACGGCTGAAAACACCATATATTTT.

Concerning this clone itself: Other DNA sequences in the sample encode the same CDR3. V is TRBV5-1 and J is TRBJ1-5, with TRBD1 matching over 7 bases. Germline V CDR1 and CDR2: SGHRS, YFSETQ. The V segment lost 4 bases and the J segment 2 bases; nucleotides outside the gene matches: 3. This CDR3 spans 14 amino acids. DNA for the CDR3: TGCGCCAGCAGCCTCACAGGGGGCAATCAGCCCCAGCATTTT. Translating gives CASSLTGGNQPQHF. Drawing the rest from reference TRBV5-1 and TRBJ1-5, the complete variable domain is KAGVTQTPRYLIKTRGQQVTLSCSPISGHRSVSWYQQTPGQGLQFLFEYFSETQRNKGNFPGRFSGRQFSNSRSEMNVSTLELGDSALYLCASSLTGGNQPQHFGDGTRLSIL.

The chain has TRBV11-2 and TRBJ1-4; 8 positions agree with TRBD1. The CDR3 extends over 14 amino acids. Trimming cost V 5 bases and J 8 bases; bases outside gene matches: 7. CDR1 is SGHAT, CDR2 FQNNGV, per germline. The CDR3, as DNA: TGTGCCAGCAGCCATGGACAGGGAAGGGAAAAACTGTTTTTT. It specifies CASSHGQGREKLFF.

With regard to this clone: Distinct nucleotide sequences in the sample also encode this CDR3. V gene TRBV28 combines with J gene TRBJ2-2, with D unclear. Germline values: CDR1 MDHEN, CDR2 SYDVKM. The V gene lost 5 bases and the J gene lost 7 bases, with 8 bases spanning the gap. The CDR3 consists of 12 residues. CDR3: CASSPPGGELFF. The DNA of the CDR3 is TGTGCCAGCAGTCCCCCCGGCGGGGAGCTGTTTTTT.

CDR3 region: CASSQVTGLNSPLHF. CDR3 coding DNA: TGTGCCAGCAGCCAAGTGACAGGGCTGAATTCACCCCTCCACTTT. The chain is built from TRBV4-2 and TRBJ1-6, with 7 bases fitting TRBD1. The V and J ends lost 1 base and 7 bases, in that order; junction bases with no gene match: 4. Germline V gene lookup returns CDR1 LGHNA and CDR2 YNFKEQ. The CDR3 spans 15 residues.